Listed below are T cell receptor beta chains from one sample, sequenced in a study of cytomegalovirus exposure and HLA in healthy donors. Produced via immunoSEQ multiplex PCR; TCRdb's table is partial and in-frame only. Of around 150,000 clones listed, roughly 80% are singletons. The sequencing sample was made of PBMCs. The receptors were gathered from a woman aged 40-49 years in good health and CMV-seropositive. CDR3s include the opening cysteine and the closing phenylalanine or tryptophan. The D gene is left open where the match is weak. Not all rows give a size; the values are once, few, many and, for expanded clones, a class.

j_call	d_call	clone_size	v_call	cdr3_nt	cdr3_aa
TRBJ2-2	NA	few	TRBV5-1	TGCGCCAGCACCCCGTGGCAGAACACCGGGGAGCTGTTTTTT	CASTPWQNTGELFF
TRBJ2-5	NA	NA	TRBV7-8	TGTGCCAGCAGCCCGGCGAGGGTCCAAGAGACCCAGTACTTC	CASSPARVQETQYF
TRBJ2-5	NA	NA	TRBV6-1	TGTGCCAGCAGCCCCGCAGGACTGTTTGGGACCCAGTACTTC	CASSPAGLFGTQYF
TRBJ2-1	TRBD1	NA	TRBV2	TGTGCCAGCAATTGGGACAGGGGAAATGAGCAGTTCTTC	CASNWDRGNEQFF
TRBJ2-1	NA	NA	TRBV28	TGTGCCAGCCAGTCCTACAATGAGCAGTTCTTC	CASQSYNEQFF
TRBJ1-2	TRBD1	NA	TRBV14	TGTGCCAGCTCCAGAGAGACAGGGCATGTCTATGGCTACACCTTC	CASSRETGHVYGYTF
TRBJ1-4	TRBD1	NA	TRBV7-2	TGTGCCAGCAGCTTAATGGGACAGAAGGAAAAACTGTTTTTT	CASSLMGQKEKLFF
TRBJ1-1	NA	NA	TRBV29-1	TGCAGCGTTCAGGGGATGGTGAACACTGAAGCTTTCTTT	CSVQGMVNTEAFF
TRBJ2-5	NA	NA	TRBV28	TGTGCCAGCAGTTTATCCAACTCAGAGACCCAGTACTTC	CASSLSNSETQYF
TRBJ1-2	NA	NA	TRBV4-3	TGCGCCAGCAGCCAAGATCATTGGCCCAGAGCGGGCTACACCTTC	CASSQDHWPRAGYTF
TRBJ2-3	TRBD1	NA	TRBV7-2	TGTGCCAGCAGCTACCTCAGGGGGCAAGATACGCAGTATTTT	CASSYLRGQDTQYF
TRBJ2-2	NA	few	TRBV18	TGTGCCAGCTCACCAGTCGGCGGGCCTACCGGGGAGCTGTTTTTT	CASSPVGGPTGELFF
TRBJ2-3	TRBD2	few	TRBV10-3	TGTGCCATCAGTCTAGCGGGAAGCACAGATACGCAGTATTTT	CAISLAGSTDTQYF
TRBJ2-3	NA	NA	TRBV6-1	TGTGCCAGCAGTGGGCAGGGGACAGATACGCAGTATTTT	CASSGQGTDTQYF
TRBJ1-2	TRBD1	NA	TRBV10-3	TGTGCCATCAGTGAGGGGGGTAGGACAGGGATTTTACGCGGCTACACCTTC	CAISEGGRTGILRGYTF
TRBJ2-1	TRBD2	NA	TRBV23-1	TGCGCCAGCAGTCCCGGCAGAGCGGGAGATGAGCAGTTCTTC	CASSPGRAGDEQFF
TRBJ1-1	NA	NA	TRBV19	TGTGCCAGTAGTACATTATTGGGCGCTTTCTTT	CASSTLLGAFF
TRBJ1-1	NA	NA	TRBV6-6	TGTGCCAGCACCTCAGGGGTCACTGAAGCTTTCTTT	CASTSGVTEAFF
TRBJ2-3	NA	NA	TRBV2	TGTGCCAGCACCACAGGGTTGGCAGATACGCAGTATTTT	CASTTGLADTQYF
TRBJ2-3	NA	NA	TRBV28	TGTACCAGCAGTTTAGTCAGAAGCACAGATACGCAGTATTTT	CTSSLVRSTDTQYF
TRBJ1-4	TRBD1	NA	TRBV7-8	TGTGCCAGCAGCCCGCGGACAGGGTTGAATGAAAAACTGTTTTTT	CASSPRTGLNEKLFF
TRBJ1-5	NA	few	TRBV30	TGTGCCGCGAGCGGGTATAGCAATCAGCCCCAGCATTTT	CAASGYSNQPQHF
TRBJ2-2	NA	NA	TRBV2	TGTGCCACCAAAGCCCTAGGCGATTTCCGGGGGGAGCTGTTTTTT	CATKALGDFRGELFF
TRBJ1-2	TRBD1	few	TRBV25-1	TGTGCCAGCAGTGATTCCGGGACAGCCCATTATGGCTACACCTTC	CASSDSGTAHYGYTF
TRBJ1-5	NA	NA	TRBV27	TGTGCCAGCAGTTTATGGTCCCGTCCCTTGGCAGGGAAAAACAATCAGCCCCAGCATTTT	CASSLWSRPLAGKNNQPQHF
TRBJ1-1	TRBD1	few	TRBV6-1	TGTGCCAGCAGGGACAGGGAAAACACTGAAGCTTTCTTT	CASRDRENTEAFF
TRBJ2-1	TRBD2	NA	TRBV18	TGTGCCAGCTCACCTAGACTGACTAGCGGGGTGTACAATGAGCAGTTCTTC	CASSPRLTSGVYNEQFF
TRBJ2-7	NA	NA	TRBV28	TGTGCCAGCAGTATCCCGGGGGTCGGCTACGAGCAGTACTTC	CASSIPGVGYEQYF
TRBJ1-1	NA	NA	TRBV28	TGTGCCAGCAGCCTGACAGGACCAGGGAGGGACACTGAAGCTTTCTTT	CASSLTGPGRDTEAFF
TRBJ1-6	TRBD1	NA	TRBV6-1	TGTGCCAGTTATGACAGGGCCAATTCACCCCTCCACTTT	CASYDRANSPLHF
TRBJ2-7	TRBD2	NA	TRBV5-4	TGTGCCAGCAGCTCTGGGACTAGCGGGATATACGAGCAGTACTTC	CASSSGTSGIYEQYF
TRBJ2-1	NA	few	TRBV27	TGTGCCAGTAACAGGGTACCCTCCTACAATGAGCAGTTCTTC	CASNRVPSYNEQFF
TRBJ1-1	NA	NA	TRBV5-1	TGCGCCAGCAGCTTGGCCGGGGAGAACACTGAAGCTTTCTTT	CASSLAGENTEAFF
TRBJ1-2	TRBD1	NA	TRBV19	TGTGCCAGTAGGGACAGGGGGCAAGAAGGCTACACCTTC	CASRDRGQEGYTF
TRBJ1-2	NA	few	TRBV10-3	TGTGCCATCAGTGAAAGTTGGGACTCTAACTATGGCTACACCTTC	CAISESWDSNYGYTF
TRBJ2-3	TRBD2	NA	TRBV5-1	TGCGCCAGCAGCTTTCTCGGGGGGGGAACAGATACGCAGTATTTT	CASSFLGGGTDTQYF
TRBJ1-1	NA	NA	TRBV6-6	TGTGCCAGCAGAGCCGGGACACCCGAAGCTTTCTTT	CASRAGTPEAFF
TRBJ1-5	NA	NA	TRBV28	TGTGCCAGCAGTCTACACCCACAGGCCAACAATCAGCCCCAGCATTTT	CASSLHPQANNQPQHF
TRBJ1-3	TRBD1	NA	TRBV28	TGTGCCAGCAGTAGCAGACAGGGCCGGACTGGAAACACCATATATTTT	CASSSRQGRTGNTIYF
TRBJ2-7	TRBD2	NA	TRBV7-2	TGTGCCAGCAGCTTAGTGCGGACTAGCGGGAGTGGGTCCTACGAGCAGTACTTC	CASSLVRTSGSGSYEQYF
TRBJ2-2	NA	NA	TRBV5-1	TGCGCCAGCAGCTTTGCCGGGGAAGGAACCGGGGAGCTGTTTTTT	CASSFAGEGTGELFF
TRBJ1-1	TRBD1	NA	TRBV6-1	TGTGCCAGCTTTAGGGGGCGCTCTGAAGCTTTCTTT	CASFRGRSEAFF
TRBJ2-1	TRBD2	NA	TRBV15	TGTGCCACCAGCAGACCGACTAGCGGATACAATGAGCAGTTCTTC	CATSRPTSGYNEQFF
TRBJ2-4	NA	NA	TRBV28	TGTGCCAGCAGTCCATACCCCCCCGACAGAGAAAGACAGTACTTC	CASSPYPPDRERQYF